Reported below is one T cell receptor (beta chain). This sample is drawn from a study of control samples from healthy donors and cancer patients. This CDR3 spans 17 amino acids. The V gene end was trimmed by 6 bases and the J gene end by 0 bases; junction bases not matched to a gene: 11. CDR1 is GTSNPN, CDR2 SVGIG, per germline (reference sequence). Sequenced by immunoSEQ multiplex PCR; TCRdb stores in-frame clones only, minus some. The sample lists about 100,000 clones; roughly 87% were seen once. This TCR was sampled from a woman between 50 and 59 years old in good health. This sequence joins TRBV30 and TRBJ1-4, with 9 bases matching TRBD1. The sequencing sample was made of blood. The CDR3 coding sequence is TGTGCCTGCGACAGGGGGGTTTTTGGGTCAACTAATGAAAAACTGTTTTTT. The encoded protein is CACDRGVFGSTNEKLFF.